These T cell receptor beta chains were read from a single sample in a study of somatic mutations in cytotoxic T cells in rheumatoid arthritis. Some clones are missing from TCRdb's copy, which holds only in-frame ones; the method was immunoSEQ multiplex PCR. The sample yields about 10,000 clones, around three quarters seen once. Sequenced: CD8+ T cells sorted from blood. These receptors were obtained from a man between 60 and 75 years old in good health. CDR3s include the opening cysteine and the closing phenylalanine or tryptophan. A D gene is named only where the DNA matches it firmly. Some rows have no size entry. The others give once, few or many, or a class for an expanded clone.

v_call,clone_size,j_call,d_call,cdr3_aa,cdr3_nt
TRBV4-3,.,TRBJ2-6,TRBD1,CASSQADRAGANVLTF,TGCGCCAGCAGCCAAGCAGACAGGGCTGGGGCCAACGTCCTGACTTTC
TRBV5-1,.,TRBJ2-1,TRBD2,CASSLTGGGYNEQFF,TGCGCCAGCAGCTTGACCGGGGGGGGCTACAATGAGCAGTTCTTC
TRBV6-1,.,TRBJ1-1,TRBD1,CASRTGLNTEAFF,TGTGCCAGTCGGACAGGGCTAAACACTGAAGCTTTCTTT
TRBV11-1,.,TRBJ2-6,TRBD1,CASSRDRGSSGANVLTF,TGTGCCAGCAGCCGGGACAGGGGCAGCTCTGGGGCCAACGTCCTGACTTTC
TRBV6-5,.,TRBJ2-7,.,CASSYGVSFEQYF,TGTGCCAGCAGTTACGGGGTTTCTTTCGAGCAGTACTTC
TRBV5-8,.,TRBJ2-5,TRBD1,CASSPGQGLRETQYF,TGTGCCAGCAGCCCGGGACAGGGGCTTAGGGAGACCCAGTACTTC
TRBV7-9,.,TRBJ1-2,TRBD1,CASTLQGNYGYTF,TGTGCCAGCACCTTACAGGGGAACTATGGCTACACCTTC
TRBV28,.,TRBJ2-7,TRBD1,CASSSGTGYIHEQYF,TGTGCCAGCAGTTCTGGGACAGGGTATATCCACGAGCAGTACTTC
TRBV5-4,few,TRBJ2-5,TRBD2,CASSFTSERETQYF,TGTGCCAGCAGCTTCACTAGCGAAAGAGAGACCCAGTACTTC
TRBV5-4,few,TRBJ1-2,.,CASSLGGGDGYTF,TGTGCCAGCAGCTTGGGGGGAGGGGATGGCTACACCTTC
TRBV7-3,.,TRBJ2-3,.,CASSPLRTSTDTQYF,TGTGCCAGCAGCCCCCTGCGCACTAGCACAGATACGCAGTATTTT
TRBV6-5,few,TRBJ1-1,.,CASSYSTLNTEAFF,TGTGCCAGCAGTTATTCGACACTGAACACTGAAGCTTTCTTT
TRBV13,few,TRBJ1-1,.,CASSFGTVNTEAFF,TGTGCCAGCAGCTTTGGGACGGTGAACACTGAAGCTTTCTTT
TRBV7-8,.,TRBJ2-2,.,CASSLAWGNTGELFF,TGTGCCAGCAGCTTAGCTTGGGGGAACACCGGGGAGCTGTTTTTT
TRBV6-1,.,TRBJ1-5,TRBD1,CASSEMTGGGHQPQHF,TGTGCCAGCAGTGAGATGACAGGGGGGGGGCATCAGCCCCAGCATTTT
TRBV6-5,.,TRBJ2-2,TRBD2,CASSSGLAANTGELFF,TGTGCCAGCAGTTCCGGACTAGCGGCGAACACCGGGGAGCTGTTTTTT
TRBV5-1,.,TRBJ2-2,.,CASSLFPETGELFF,TGCGCCAGCAGCTTGTTTCCCGAGACCGGGGAGCTGTTTTTT